This T cell receptor beta chain was found in a study of blood T cell repertoires in COVID-19. The CDR3 runs to 14 residues. Per the germline V gene, CDR1 is SGDLS and CDR2 is YYNGEE. V dropped 4 bases and J dropped 9; count of bases not matched to a gene: 10. Produced via immunoSEQ multiplex PCR; TCRdb's table is partial and in-frame only. The sample lists some 160,000 clones, just over 90% seen once, with around 5.1% in the top ten. The receptor comes from a young man with COVID-19, enrolled during active disease. V usage is TRBV9 and J usage is TRBJ1-5; 7 nucleotides line up with TRBD1. The specimen was peripheral blood. The CDR3, as DNA: TGTGCCAGCAGCCCGGGGGACAGTTCTGTGCCCCAGCATTTT. Its translation: CASSPGDSSVPQHF.